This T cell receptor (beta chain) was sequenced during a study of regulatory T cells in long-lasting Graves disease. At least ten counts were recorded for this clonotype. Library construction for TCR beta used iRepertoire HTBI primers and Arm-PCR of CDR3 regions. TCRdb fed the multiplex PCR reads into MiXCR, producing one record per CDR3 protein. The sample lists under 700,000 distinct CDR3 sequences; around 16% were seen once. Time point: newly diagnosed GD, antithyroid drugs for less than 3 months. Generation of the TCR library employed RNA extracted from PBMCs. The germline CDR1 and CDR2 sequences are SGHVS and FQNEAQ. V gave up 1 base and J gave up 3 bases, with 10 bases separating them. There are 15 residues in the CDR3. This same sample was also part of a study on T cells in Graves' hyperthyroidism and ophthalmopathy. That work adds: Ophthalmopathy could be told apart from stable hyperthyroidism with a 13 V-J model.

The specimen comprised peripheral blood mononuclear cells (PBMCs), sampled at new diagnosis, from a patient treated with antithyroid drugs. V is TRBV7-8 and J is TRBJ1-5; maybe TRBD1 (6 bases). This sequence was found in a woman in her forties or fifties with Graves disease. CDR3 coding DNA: TGTGCCAGCAGCTTAGAAGGGGACATCAATCAGCCCCAGCATTTT. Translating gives CASSLEGDINQPQHF.